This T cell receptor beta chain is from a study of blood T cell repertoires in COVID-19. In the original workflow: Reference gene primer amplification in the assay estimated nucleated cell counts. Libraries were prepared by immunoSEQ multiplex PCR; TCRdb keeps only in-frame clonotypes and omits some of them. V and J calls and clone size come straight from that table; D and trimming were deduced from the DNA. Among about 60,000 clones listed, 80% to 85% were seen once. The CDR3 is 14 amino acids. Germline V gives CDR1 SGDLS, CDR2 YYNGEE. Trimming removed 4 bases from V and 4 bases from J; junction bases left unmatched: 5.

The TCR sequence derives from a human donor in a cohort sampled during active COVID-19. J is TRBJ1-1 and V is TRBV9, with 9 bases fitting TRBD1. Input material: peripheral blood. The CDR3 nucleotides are TGTGCCAGCAGCCGTCAGACAGGGGGCACTGAAGCTTTCTTT. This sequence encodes CASSRQTGGTEAFF.